The sequence of this T cell receptor (beta chain) was determined in a study of blood T cell repertoires in COVID-19. The ends lost 4 bases at V and 1 base at J; junction bases unmatched: 5. CDR3 length equals 16 residues. Germline CDR1 and CDR2: SEHNR and FQNEAQ (reference sequence). Per the authors' pipeline: Amplification of reference gene primers provided the estimated nucleated cell counts. Produced via immunoSEQ multiplex PCR; TCRdb's table is partial and in-frame only. Clonal size and the V and J genes are those of that table, whereas D and trimming came from the DNA. Of under 200,000 clones listed, approximately 89% are singletons.

The sequence was obtained from a man aged 40-55 years with active or convalescent COVID-19. Sequencing used peripheral blood. V and J are TRBV7-9 and TRBJ2-2; 8 bases are a match to TRBD2. CDR3 in DNA: TGTGCCAGCAGCTACATAGCGGGGATGAACACCGGGGAGCTGTTTTTT. This encodes CASSYIAGMNTGELFF.